The 11 T cell receptor beta chains below come from one sample, sequenced in a study of cytomegalovirus exposure and HLA in healthy donors. Vbeta (60) and Jbeta (13) primers were used in the PCR. The repertoire was sequenced with immunoSEQ multiplex PCR; TCRdb's copy has only in-frame clones and lacks some. The sample records about 110,000 clones, approximately 80% being singletons. Material for sequencing was PBMCs. The receptors come from a man over 45 in good health and CMV-seronegative.

A few counts support this clone. The CDR3 is CATSRAGTNSPLHF. The CDR3 DNA reads as TGTGCCACCAGCAGAGCGGGTACTAATTCACCCCTCCACTTT. The genes are TRBV15 and TRBJ1-6, with unresolved D. V was trimmed by 1 base and J by 6 bases, leaving 7 bases between them. The CDR3 contains 14 residues. In germline, CDR1 is LNHNV, CDR2 YYDKDF (reference sequence).

The gene calls are TRBV14 and TRBJ2-2; D may be TRBD1 (6 bases). The CDR3 length is 14 residues. Germline-derived CDR1 and CDR2 are SGHDN and FVKESK. V was shortened by 6 bases and J by 5 bases, with 13 bases between the two germline ends. The CDR3 region is CASRRDTVTGELFF. In DNA form, the CDR3 reads TGTGCCAGCAGAAGGGACACGGTAACCGGGGAGCTGTTTTTT.

V is TRBV6-6 and J is TRBJ1-1; D gene unclear. This CDR3 has 15 amino acids. Trimming removed 4 bases from V and 0 bases from J, with 12 bases in between. Per the germline V gene, CDR1 is MNHNY and CDR2 is SVGAGI (reference sequence). In DNA form, the CDR3 reads TGTGCCAGCAGTTTTTTGACCCGGGTGAACACTGAAGCTTTCTTT. Translated: CASSFLTRVNTEAFF.

This clone showed up just once. The chain combines TRBV7-8 with TRBJ1-3; the D is unclear. From germline, CDR1 is SGHVS and CDR2 FQNEAQ. This CDR3 has 13 residues. Trimming pared 5 bases from V and 8 bases from J, leaving 13 bases between. The CDR3 sequence is CASSRGVGDTIYF. The CDR3 DNA reads as TGTGCCAGCAGCCGCGGGGTGGGAGACACCATATATTTT.

The chain carries TRBV5-1 and TRBJ1-5; no reliable D call. The CDR3 is 15 residues long. Germline V gene sequence: CDR1 SGHRS, CDR2 YFSETQ. Deletions cut 4 bases from V and 6 bases from J, with 17 bases between. CDR3 protein: CASSQTAGTGQPQHF. The CDR3 DNA reads TGCGCCAGCAGCCAAACAGCGGGCACGGGTCAGCCCCAGCATTTT.

This chain links TRBV6-6 with TRBJ1-4, with D unclear. CDR3 length equals 12 residues. Germline V CDR1 and CDR2: MNHNY, SVGAGI (reference sequence). With 6 bases removed from V and 8 bases from J, the gap between germline ends came to 10 bases. The CDR3 region has the DNA TGTGCCAGCAGCCCCGTTCCCGAAAAACTGTTTTTT. It is translated as CASSPVPEKLFF.

The gene calls are TRBV2 and TRBJ1-1; D is undetermined. Looked up from germline, CDR1 is SNHLY and CDR2 is FYNNEI. Between the trimmed V and J ends, which lost 5 bases and 1 base, there was a span of 14 bases. CDR3 length equals 15 residues. CDR3 sequence: CASSRPGLPNTEAFF. The CDR3 DNA reads as TGTGCCAGCAGTCGTCCAGGCCTCCCGAACACTGAAGCTTTCTTT.

The chain recombines TRBV11-2 with TRBJ2-6; 8 bases agree with TRBD1. After removal of 4 bases from V and 1 base from J, the junction contained 9 bases not matched to a gene. The CDR3 length is 18 residues. The germline CDR1 and CDR2 sequences are SGHAT and FQNNGV. CDR3 nucleotides: TGTGCCAGCAGCTCGCAGGGGGCGCATTTTTCTGGGGCCAACGTCCTGACTTTC. As protein: CASSSQGAHFSGANVLTF.

The chain carries TRBV5-6 and TRBJ1-4; D gene unclear. This CDR3 comprises 13 residues. Germline CDR1 reads SGHDT; CDR2 reads YYEEEE. Trimming shortened V by 1 base and J by 4 bases, and 5 bases separated the two germline ends. For the CDR3, the DNA is TGTGCCAGCAGCTTGAATATTAATGAAAAACTGTTTTTT. Its protein is CASSLNINEKLFF.

V is TRBV11-3 and J is TRBJ1-1, with no clear D. The germline V gene encodes CDR1 SGHNT and CDR2 YENEEA. The CDR3 has 13 amino acids. With 4 bases removed from V and 9 bases from J, the gap between germline ends came to 15 bases. The CDR3 loop reads CASSSLPTTQAFF. CDR3 DNA sequence: TGTGCCAGCAGCTCTCTACCCACCACCCAAGCTTTCTTT.

This clone has just a few counts. The chain links TRBV5-1 to TRBJ2-1; D ambiguous. Germline lookup yields CDR1 SGHRS and CDR2 YFSETQ. V shed 0 bases and J shed 0 bases, with 7 bases lying between them. CDR3 length: 15 amino acids. The DNA of the CDR3 is TGCGCCAGCAGCTTGGCCCCAGGCTCCTACAATGAGCAGTTCTTC. Translating it yields CASSLAPGSYNEQFF.